This T cell receptor beta chain was sequenced in a study of CD8+ T cells in alopecia areata. General study points: Lesional scalp displayed greater clonality than normal scalp, most notably in alopecia totalis/universalis. In scalp, tofacitinib significantly decreased clonality and expanded CD8+ clones among the top 100. While patients received tofacitinib, many expanded lesional clones remained present in scalp and blood.

Regarding treatment: oral pan-JAK inhibitor, 5-10 mg twice daily. The authors extracted RNA and reverse transcribed it into cDNA as the sequencing template. TCRdb's table, derived via immunoSEQ multiplex PCR, lists solely in-frame clones and lacks some. The sample yields about 120,000 clones, roughly 50% seen once. Remarks on this clone: The antigen is undetermined.

The specimen comprised CD8+ T cells sorted from blood, sampled at week 24, from a patient treated with tofacitinib. This sequence was found in a human donor with alopecia areata.

The CDR3 region has the DNA TGTGCCAGTGGGGACCGTGAAGCTTTCTTT. Translating gives CASGDREAFF. The chain uses TRBV19 and TRBJ1-1; possibly TRBD1 for D (5 bases). CDR3 length: 10 residues. Germline CDR1 LNHDA, CDR2 SQIVND (reference sequence). V dropped 8 bases and J dropped 7 bases, with 8 bases sitting between them.